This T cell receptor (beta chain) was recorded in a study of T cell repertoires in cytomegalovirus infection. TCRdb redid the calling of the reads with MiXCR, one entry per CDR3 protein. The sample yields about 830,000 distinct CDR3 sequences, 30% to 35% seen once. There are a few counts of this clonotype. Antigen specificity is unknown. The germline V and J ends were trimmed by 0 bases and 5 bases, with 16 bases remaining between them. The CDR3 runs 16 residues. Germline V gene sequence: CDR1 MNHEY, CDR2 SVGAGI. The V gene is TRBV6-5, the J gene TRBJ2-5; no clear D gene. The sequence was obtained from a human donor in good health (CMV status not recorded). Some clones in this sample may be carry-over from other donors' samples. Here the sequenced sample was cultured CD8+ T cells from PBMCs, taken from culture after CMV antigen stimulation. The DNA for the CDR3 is TGTGCCAGCAGTTACTCGTTCTACAGACCCGGGGAGACCCAGTACTTC. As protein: CASSYSFYRPGETQYF.